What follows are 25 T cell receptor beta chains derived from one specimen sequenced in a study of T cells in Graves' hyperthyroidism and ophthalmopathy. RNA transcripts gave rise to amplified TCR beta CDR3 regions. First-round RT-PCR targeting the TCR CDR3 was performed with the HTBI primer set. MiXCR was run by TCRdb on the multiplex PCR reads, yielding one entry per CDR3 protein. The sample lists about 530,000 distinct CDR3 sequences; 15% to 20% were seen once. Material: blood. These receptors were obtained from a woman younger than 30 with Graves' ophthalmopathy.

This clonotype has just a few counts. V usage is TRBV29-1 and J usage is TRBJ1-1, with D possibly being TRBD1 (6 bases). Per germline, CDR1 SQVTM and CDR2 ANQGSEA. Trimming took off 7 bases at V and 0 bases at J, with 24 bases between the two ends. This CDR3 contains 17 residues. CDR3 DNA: TGCAGCGGGCGGGGCGCAGGGACATCAATCATGAACACTGAAGCTTTCTTT. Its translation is CSGRGAGTSIMNTEAFF.

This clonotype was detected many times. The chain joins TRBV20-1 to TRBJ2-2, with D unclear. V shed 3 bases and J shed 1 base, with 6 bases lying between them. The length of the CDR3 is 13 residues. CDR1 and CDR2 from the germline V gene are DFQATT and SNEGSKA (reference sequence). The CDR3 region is CSASSGNTGELFF. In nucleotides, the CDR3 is TGCAGTGCTAGCTCGGGGAACACCGGGGAGCTGTTTTTT.

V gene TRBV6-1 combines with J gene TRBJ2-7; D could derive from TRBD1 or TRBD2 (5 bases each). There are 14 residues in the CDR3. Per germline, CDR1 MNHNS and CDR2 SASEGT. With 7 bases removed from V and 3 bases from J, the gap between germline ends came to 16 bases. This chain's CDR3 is CASTSSWDDYEQYF. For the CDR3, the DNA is TGTGCCAGCACCTCTAGCTGGGACGACTACGAGCAGTACTTC.

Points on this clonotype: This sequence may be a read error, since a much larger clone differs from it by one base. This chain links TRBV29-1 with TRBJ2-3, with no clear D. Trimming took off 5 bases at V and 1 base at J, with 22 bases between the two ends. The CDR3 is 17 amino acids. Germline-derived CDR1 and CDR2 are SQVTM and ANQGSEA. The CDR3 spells CSVTHPPSDERTDTQYF. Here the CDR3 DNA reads TGCAGCGTTACTCACCCCCCTAGTGACGAACGCACAGATACGCAGTATTTT.

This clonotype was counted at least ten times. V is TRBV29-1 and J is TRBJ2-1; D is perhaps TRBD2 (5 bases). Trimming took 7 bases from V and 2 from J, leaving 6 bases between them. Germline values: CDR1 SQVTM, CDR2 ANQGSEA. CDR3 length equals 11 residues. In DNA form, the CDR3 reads TGCAGCGAGAGGGCCTACAATGAGCAGTTCTTC. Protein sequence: CSERAYNEQFF.

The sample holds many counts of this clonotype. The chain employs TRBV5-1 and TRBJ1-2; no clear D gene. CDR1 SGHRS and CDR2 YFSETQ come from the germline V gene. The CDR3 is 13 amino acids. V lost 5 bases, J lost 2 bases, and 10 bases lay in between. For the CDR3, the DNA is TGCGCCAGCAGGATGGACGGGAACTATGGCTACACCTTC. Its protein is CASRMDGNYGYTF.

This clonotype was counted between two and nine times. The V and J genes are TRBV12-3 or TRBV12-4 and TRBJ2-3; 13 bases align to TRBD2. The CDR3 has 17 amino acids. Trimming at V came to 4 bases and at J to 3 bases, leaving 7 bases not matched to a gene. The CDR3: CASSSPRLAGGTDTQYF. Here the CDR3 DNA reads TGTGCCAGCAGTTCTCCTCGACTAGCGGGAGGTACAGATACGCAGTATTTT.

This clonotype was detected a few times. The CDR3 nucleotides read TGTGCCACCTCCTCAGCGGAAACAGATACGCAGTATTTT. Its translation: CATSSAETDTQYF. The V gene is TRBV6-1, the J gene TRBJ2-3; a possible D gene is TRBD2 (5 bases). Germline CDR1 MNHNS, CDR2 SASEGT. V lost 10 bases and J 3 bases, leaving 14 bases between the germline ends. The CDR3 extends over 13 amino acids.

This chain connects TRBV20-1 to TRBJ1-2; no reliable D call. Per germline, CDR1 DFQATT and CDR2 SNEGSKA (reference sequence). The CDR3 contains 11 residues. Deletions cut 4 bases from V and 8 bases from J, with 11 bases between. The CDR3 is CSAIRARGYTF. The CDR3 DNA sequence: TGCAGTGCTATTCGCGCACGGGGCTACACCTTC.

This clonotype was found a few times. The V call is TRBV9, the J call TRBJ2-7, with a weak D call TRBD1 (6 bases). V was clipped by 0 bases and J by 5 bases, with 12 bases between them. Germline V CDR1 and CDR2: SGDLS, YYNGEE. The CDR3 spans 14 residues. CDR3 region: CASSVGGGLDEQYF. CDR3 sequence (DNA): TGTGCCAGCAGCGTAGGAGGGGGTCTCGACGAGCAGTACTTC.

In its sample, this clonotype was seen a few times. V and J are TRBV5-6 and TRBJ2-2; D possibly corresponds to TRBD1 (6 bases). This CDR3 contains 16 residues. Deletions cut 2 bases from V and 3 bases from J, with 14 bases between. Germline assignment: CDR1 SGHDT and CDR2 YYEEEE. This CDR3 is CASSFGWGRDTGELFF. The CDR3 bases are TGTGCCAGCAGCTTTGGTTGGGGGCGAGACACCGGGGAGCTGTTTTTT.

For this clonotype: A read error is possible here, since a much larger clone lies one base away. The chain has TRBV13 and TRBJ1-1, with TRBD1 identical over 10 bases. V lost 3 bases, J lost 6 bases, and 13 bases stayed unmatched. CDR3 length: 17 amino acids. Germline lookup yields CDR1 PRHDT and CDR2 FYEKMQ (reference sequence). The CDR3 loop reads CASSLETGGMMYAEAFF. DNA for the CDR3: TGTGCCAGCAGCTTGGAGACAGGGGGCATGATGTACGCTGAAGCTTTCTTT.

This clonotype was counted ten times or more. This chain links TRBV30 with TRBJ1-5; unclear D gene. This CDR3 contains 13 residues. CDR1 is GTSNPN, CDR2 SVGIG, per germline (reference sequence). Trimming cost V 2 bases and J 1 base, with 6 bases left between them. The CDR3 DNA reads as TGTGCCTGGAGTCGGACGAGCAATCAGCCCCAGCATTTT. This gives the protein CAWSRTSNQPQHF.

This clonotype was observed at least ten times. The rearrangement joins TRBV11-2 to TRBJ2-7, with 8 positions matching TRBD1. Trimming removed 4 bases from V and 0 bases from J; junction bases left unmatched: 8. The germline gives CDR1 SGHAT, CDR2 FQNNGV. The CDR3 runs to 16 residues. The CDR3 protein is CASSSLRDRSSYEQYF. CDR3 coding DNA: TGTGCCAGCAGCTCGCTCCGGGACAGGAGCTCCTACGAGCAGTACTTC.

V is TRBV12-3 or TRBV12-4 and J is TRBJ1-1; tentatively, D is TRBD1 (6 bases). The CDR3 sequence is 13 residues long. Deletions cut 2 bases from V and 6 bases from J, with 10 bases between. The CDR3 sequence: CASSLTPGAEAFF. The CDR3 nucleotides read TGTGCCAGCAGTTTAACCCCAGGGGCTGAAGCTTTCTTT.

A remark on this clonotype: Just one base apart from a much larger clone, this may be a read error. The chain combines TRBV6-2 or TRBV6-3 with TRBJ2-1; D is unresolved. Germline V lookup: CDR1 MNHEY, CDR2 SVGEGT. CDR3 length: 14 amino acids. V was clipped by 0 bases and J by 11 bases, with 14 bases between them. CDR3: CASSYSGRSRQQFF. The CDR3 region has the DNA TGTGCCAGCAGTTACTCAGGACGGAGCCGCCAGCAGTTCTTC.

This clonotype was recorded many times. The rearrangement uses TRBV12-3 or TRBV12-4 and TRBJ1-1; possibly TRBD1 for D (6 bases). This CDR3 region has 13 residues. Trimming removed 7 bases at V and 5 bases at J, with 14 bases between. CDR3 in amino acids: CASTPRGGTEAFF. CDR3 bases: TGTGCCAGCACCCCCAGGGGCGGAACTGAAGCTTTCTTT.

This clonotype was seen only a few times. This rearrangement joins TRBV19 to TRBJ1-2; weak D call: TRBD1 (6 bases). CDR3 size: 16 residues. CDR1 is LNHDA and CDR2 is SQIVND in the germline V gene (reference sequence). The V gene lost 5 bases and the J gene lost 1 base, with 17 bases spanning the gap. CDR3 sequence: CASSSKQGSGNYGYTF. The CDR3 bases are TGTGCCAGTAGTTCGAAACAGGGAAGTGGTAACTATGGCTACACCTTC. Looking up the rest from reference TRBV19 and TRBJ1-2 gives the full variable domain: DGGITQSPKYLFRKEGQNVTLSCEQNLNHDAMYWYRQDPGQGLRLIYYSQIVNDFQKGDIAEGYSVSREKKESFPLTVTSAQKNPTAFYLCASSSKQGSGNYGYTFGSGTRLTVV.

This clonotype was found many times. This chain's CDR3 is CASSPQGDYNQPQHF. In DNA form, the CDR3 reads TGTGCCAGCAGTCCACAGGGGGACTACAATCAGCCCCAGCATTTT. The gene calls are TRBV28 and TRBJ1-5; 8 bases agree with TRBD1. The germline gives CDR1 MDHEN, CDR2 SYDVKM. This CDR3 is 15 amino acids long. The V segment lost 5 bases and the J segment 3 bases; nucleotides outside the gene matches: 6.

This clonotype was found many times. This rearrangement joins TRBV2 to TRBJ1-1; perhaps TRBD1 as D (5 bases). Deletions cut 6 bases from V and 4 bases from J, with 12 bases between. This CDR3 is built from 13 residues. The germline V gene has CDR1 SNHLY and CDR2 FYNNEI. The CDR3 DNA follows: TGTGCCAGCAGGGTGAGGGGCTCCACTGAAGCTTTCTTT. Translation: CASRVRGSTEAFF.

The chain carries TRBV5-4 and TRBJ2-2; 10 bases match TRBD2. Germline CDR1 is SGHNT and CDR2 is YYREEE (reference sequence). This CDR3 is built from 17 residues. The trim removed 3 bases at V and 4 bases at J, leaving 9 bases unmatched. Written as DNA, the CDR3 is TGTGCCAGCAGCTCTCTTGGAGCGGGGGGGCCCACCGGGGAGCTGTTTTTT. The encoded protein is CASSSLGAGGPTGELFF.

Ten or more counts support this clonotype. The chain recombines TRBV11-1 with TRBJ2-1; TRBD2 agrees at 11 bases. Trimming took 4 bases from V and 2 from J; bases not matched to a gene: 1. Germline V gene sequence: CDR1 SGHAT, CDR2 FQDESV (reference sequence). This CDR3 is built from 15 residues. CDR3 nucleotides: TGTGCCAGCAGCTCGACTAGCGGGGCCTACAATGAGCAGTTCTTC. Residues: CASSSTSGAYNEQFF.

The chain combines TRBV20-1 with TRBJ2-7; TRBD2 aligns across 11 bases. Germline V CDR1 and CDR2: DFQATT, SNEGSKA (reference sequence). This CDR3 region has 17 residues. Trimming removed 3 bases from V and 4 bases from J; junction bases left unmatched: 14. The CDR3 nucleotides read TGCAGTGCTAGGGCGGGGGCTAGCGGGGGGCTCACGTACGAGCAGTACTTC. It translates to CSARAGASGGLTYEQYF.

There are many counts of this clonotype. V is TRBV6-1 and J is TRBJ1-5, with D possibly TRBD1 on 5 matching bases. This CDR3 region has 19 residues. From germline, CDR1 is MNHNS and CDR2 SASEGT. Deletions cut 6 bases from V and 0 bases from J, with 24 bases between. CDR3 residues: CASRRKLGRDDNSNQPQHF. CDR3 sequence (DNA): TGTGCCAGCAGGAGGAAACTCGGCAGGGACGACAATAGCAATCAGCCCCAGCATTTT.

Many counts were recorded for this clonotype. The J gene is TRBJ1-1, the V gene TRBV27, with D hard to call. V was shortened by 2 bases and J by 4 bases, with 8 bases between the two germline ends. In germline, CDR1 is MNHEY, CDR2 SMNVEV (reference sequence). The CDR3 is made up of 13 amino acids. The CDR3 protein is CASSLDSGTEAFF. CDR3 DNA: TGTGCCAGCAGTTTAGATAGTGGCACTGAAGCTTTCTTT.